Following are 20 T cell receptor beta chains from one sample sequenced in a study of blood T cell repertoires in COVID-19. Repertoires were generated with immunoSEQ multiplex PCR, while TCRdb's copy carries only in-frame clones and drops some. This table holds about 68,000 clones, roughly 89% found once. Sequenced: peripheral blood. The receptors were sampled from a man aged 50 to 60 with active COVID-19.

The chain couples TRBV11-2 to TRBJ2-6; TRBD1 might be the D (5 bases). V was cut by 1 base and J by 4 bases, with 11 bases left in between. CDR1 is SGHAT and CDR2 is FQNNGV in the germline V gene. This CDR3 region has 16 residues. The CDR3 region is CASSLGFGAGANVLTF. The CDR3 DNA reads TGTGCCAGCAGCTTAGGTTTTGGGGCCGGGGCCAACGTCCTGACTTTC.

The rearrangement uses TRBV4-1 and TRBJ2-7; the match to TRBD2 covers 10 bases. Trimming cost V 1 base and J 4 bases; bases outside gene matches: 7. CDR1 MGHRA and CDR2 YSYEKL come from the germline V gene. The CDR3 runs to 16 residues. The CDR3 coding sequence is TGCGCCAGCAGCCAAGGGGCTAGCGGGGGACGTTACGAGCAGTACTTC. Translating gives CASSQGASGGRYEQYF.

The chain combines TRBV5-6 with TRBJ2-5; D is possibly TRBD1 (6 bases). V gave up 2 bases and J gave up 0 bases, with 8 bases separating them. CDR1 SGHDT and CDR2 YYEEEE come from the germline V gene. This CDR3 has 14 amino acids. The CDR3 region is CASSFQGYQETQYF. The CDR3 DNA sequence: TGTGCCAGCAGCTTCCAGGGGTACCAAGAGACCCAGTACTTC.

This clone was recorded at least ten times. This chain joins TRBV7-8 and TRBJ2-1, with D hard to call. V shed 0 bases and J shed 15 bases, with 15 bases lying between them. This CDR3 contains 13 residues. Germline CDR1 and CDR2: SGHVS and FQNEAQ. The CDR3 protein is CASSLAWAQPWFF. DNA of the CDR3: TGTGCCAGCAGCTTAGCGTGGGCTCAACCGTGGTTCTTC.

This chain connects TRBV2 to TRBJ1-2; TRBD1 might be the D (6 bases). In germline, CDR1 is SNHLY, CDR2 FYNNEI. With 6 bases removed from V and 10 bases from J, the gap between germline ends came to 15 bases. This CDR3 is built from 12 residues. The CDR3 region has the DNA TGTGCCAGCAGACAAGGGGGACCGGACTACACCTTC. It is translated as CASRQGGPDYTF.

This rearrangement joins TRBV12-3 or TRBV12-4 to TRBJ2-5; D possibly corresponds to TRBD1 (6 bases). This CDR3 has 13 residues. With 4 bases removed from V and 9 bases from J, the gap between germline ends came to 15 bases. CDR3 DNA sequence: TGTGCCAGCAGTTCAGGGGTTTATAGGGCCCAGTACTTC. This codes for CASSSGVYRAQYF.

Only a few counts were recorded for this clone. The chain recombines TRBV5-4 with TRBJ1-3; a possible D gene is TRBD1 (6 bases). V lost 5 bases and J 3 bases, leaving 12 bases between the germline ends. Germline loops: CDR1 SGHNT, CDR2 YYREEE (reference sequence). The CDR3 loop spans 14 amino acids. CDR3 sequence: CASRDNRDGNTIYF. In DNA form, the CDR3 reads TGTGCCAGCAGAGATAACAGGGATGGAAACACCATATATTTT.

The V and J genes are TRBV3-1 (or the pseudogene TRBV3-2) and TRBJ2-1, with 7 bases identical to TRBD1. Trimming took 3 bases from V and 0 from J; bases not matched to a gene: 2. Looked up from germline, CDR1 is LGHDT and CDR2 is YNNKEL (reference sequence). CDR3 length: 15 residues. This chain's CDR3 is CASSQDRSSYNEQFF. In DNA form, the CDR3 reads TGTGCCAGCAGCCAGGACAGGAGCTCCTACAATGAGCAGTTCTTC.

This clone occurred a few times. The chain links TRBV5-1 to TRBJ1-2; D is uncertain. Germline values: CDR1 SGHRS, CDR2 YFSETQ. Trimming left V 5 bases short and J 2 bases short, with 19 bases between. The CDR3 runs to 16 residues. Written as DNA, the CDR3 is TGCGCCAGCAGAGCTCTCCTGCAGAGCGCAAACTATGGCTACACCTTC. Its protein is CASRALLQSANYGYTF. The whole variable domain, filled in from reference TRBV5-1 and TRBJ1-2, reads KAGVTQTPRYLIKTRGQQVTLSCSPISGHRSVSWYQQTPGQGLQFLFEYFSETQRNKGNFPGRFSGRQFSNSRSEMNVSTLELGDSALYLCASRALLQSANYGYTFGSGTRLTVV.

The chain employs TRBV5-1 and TRBJ2-3, with TRBD2 as a possible D gene (7 bases). The ends were cut back, 1 base at V and 2 bases at J, with 11 bases in the middle. The germline gives CDR1 SGHRS, CDR2 YFSETQ. This CDR3 is 15 amino acids long. The CDR3 nucleotides are TGCGCCAGCAGCTTGCGGGGGGCCATCACAGATACGCAGTATTTT. It specifies CASSLRGAITDTQYF.

The V call is TRBV19, the J call TRBJ1-6; 9 bases fit TRBD1. V was clipped by 6 bases and J by 8 bases; unmatched bases: 5. The germline CDR1 and CDR2 sequences are LNHDA and SQIVND (reference sequence). The CDR3 loop spans 14 amino acids. The CDR3 loop is CASSTGTGYSPLHF. The CDR3 bases are TGTGCCAGTAGCACCGGGACAGGGTATTCACCCCTCCACTTT.

The chain links TRBV7-9 to TRBJ2-1; 12 positions agree with TRBD2. Germline loops: CDR1 SEHNR, CDR2 FQNEAQ (reference sequence). CDR3 length equals 15 residues. J lost 8 bases, V lost 7 bases, and 9 bases had no gene match. CDR3 amino acids: CASNPPGLAGYEQFF. In DNA form, the CDR3 reads TGTGCCAGCAACCCCCCGGGACTAGCGGGTTATGAGCAGTTCTTC.

The chain is built from TRBV9 and TRBJ1-4; 7 bases match TRBD1. The CDR3 is 16 residues long. Germline-derived CDR1 and CDR2 are SGDLS and YYNGEE. The ends lost 3 bases at V and 7 bases at J; junction bases unmatched: 12. This CDR3 is CASSDPTTGQLEKLFF. In DNA form, the CDR3 reads TGTGCCAGCAGCGACCCTACGACAGGGCAGCTTGAAAAACTGTTTTTT. Combining the CDR3 with reference TRBV9 and TRBJ1-4 gives the whole variable domain DSGVTQTPKHLITATGQRVTLRCSPRSGDLSVYWYQQSLDQGLQFLIQYYNGEERAKGNILERFSAQQFPDLHSELNLSSLELGDSALYFCASSDPTTGQLEKLFFGSGTQLSVL.

The CDR3 DNA sequence: TGCGCCAGCAGCTTGCGGGGCTGGGGACAGGGGAAGTCTGAAGCTTTCTTT. Translating gives CASSLRGWGQGKSEAFF. This chain connects TRBV5-1 to TRBJ1-1; TRBD1 matches 10 bases. Trimming removed 1 base from V and 6 bases from J; junction bases left unmatched: 12. From germline, CDR1 is SGHRS and CDR2 YFSETQ. CDR3 length: 17 residues.

The table lists this clone with a few counts. The chain has TRBV6-2 or TRBV6-3 and TRBJ2-5; maybe TRBD1 (5 bases). CDR3 length: 13 amino acids. Trimming left V 5 bases short and J 1 base short, with 8 bases between. Per germline, CDR1 MNHEY and CDR2 SVGEGT. The CDR3 coding sequence is TGTGCCAGCAGTAGGACAAGCCAAGAGACCCAGTACTTC. Protein product: CASSRTSQETQYF.

J is TRBJ1-2 and V is TRBV10-3; 9 bases match TRBD1. Germline V gene data show CDR1 as ENHRY and CDR2 as SYGVKD. V lost 7 bases to trimming and J lost 3 bases; unmatched junction nucleotides: 9. The CDR3 consists of 15 residues. CDR3 region: CAIMADRGKYYGYTF. The CDR3 DNA reads as TGTGCCATCATGGCCGACAGGGGGAAGTACTATGGCTACACCTTC.

V usage is TRBV5-6 and J usage is TRBJ2-3; weak D call: TRBD1 (6 bases). Trimming stripped 5 bases from V and 2 bases from J, with 12 bases between. The CDR3 loop spans 14 amino acids. Germline CDR1 SGHDT, CDR2 YYEEEE. The CDR3 sequence is CASSSGQHTDTQYF. In DNA form, the CDR3 reads TGTGCCAGCAGTTCCGGACAGCACACAGATACGCAGTATTTT.

The rearrangement joins TRBV6-5 to TRBJ2-3, with D hard to call. The CDR3 is 15 residues long. The V gene lost 3 bases and the J gene lost 0 bases, with 10 bases spanning the gap. Germline V gene lookup returns CDR1 MNHEY and CDR2 SVGAGI. CDR3 loop: CASSYRSSSTDTQYF. The CDR3 DNA reads as TGTGCCAGCAGTTATAGGAGTTCAAGCACAGATACGCAGTATTTT.

The chain joins TRBV6-5 to TRBJ1-1; TRBD1 matches 11 bases. There are 13 residues in the CDR3. Per germline, CDR1 MNHEY and CDR2 SVGAGI. V shed 8 bases and J 5 bases; nucleotides not matched to a gene: 4. CDR3 sequence reads: CASYGTGGTEAFF. The CDR3 bases are TGTGCCAGCTACGGGACAGGGGGTACTGAAGCTTTCTTT.

This clone was observed a few times. This chain connects TRBV4-3 to TRBJ2-7, with 7 nucleotides matching TRBD1. V lost 0 bases to trimming and J lost 3 bases; unmatched junction nucleotides: 8. This CDR3 comprises 16 residues. Germline V lookup: CDR1 LGHNA, CDR2 YSLEER. The DNA for the CDR3 is TGCGCCAGCAGCCAAGATCTGGCAGGGGGACGCTACGAGCAGTACTTC. It is translated as CASSQDLAGGRYEQYF.